This T cell receptor (beta chain) was obtained from a study of Graves' ophthalmopathy and Graves' hyperthyroidism (dated by TCRdb to between 2018 and 2020). Notes on the research overall: Hyperthyroidism was considered stable if no progression to ophthalmopathy occurred within 18 months of follow-up. For independent validation, a separate cohort was made up of 18 hyperthyroidism patients plus 17 patients who later progressed from hyperthyroidism to ophthalmopathy. Once sampling was done, hyperthyroidism patients were given methimazole at a starting dose of 30 mg daily, while ophthalmopathy patients were given high-dose intravenous methylprednisolone. In total, 135 blood samples were TCR-sequenced: 43 ophthalmopathy, some 80 hyperthyroidism and roughly 17 hyperthyroidism-to-ophthalmopathy patients. In five to seven hyperthyroidism patients, T-cell repertoires of thyroid tissue and blood were compared. The study used signatures of the TCR beta repertoire to tell Graves' ophthalmopathy apart from Graves' hyperthyroidism and to predict which patients would progress to ophthalmopathy. To explore V-J signatures distinguishing ophthalmopathy from hyperthyroidism, a discovery set of some 100 patients (fewer than 45 ophthalmopathy, roughly 55 stable hyperthyroidism) was enrolled.

What the research found in general, with its limitations: The 13-signature model separated ophthalmopathy from stable hyperthyroidism with approximately 88% sensitivity and 81.08% specificity in cross-validation, and 80%/75% in the test set. No statistical method was used to set the sample size in advance, and the investigators knew which group each participant was assigned to. In validation, the model predicted ophthalmopathy progression with about 70% sensitivity and around 72% specificity; 12 predicted patients were CT-confirmed with GO in a median of around 6.5 months. Most of the expanded thyroid clonotypes with a frequency above 0.001 were also detected in blood, and it was suggested that the thyroid immune response may be reflected by blood repertoires.

The table lists this clonotype with a few counts. Its antigen remains undetermined. No quality values exist for individual bases; no much larger clone is one base distant. Via the germline V gene (reference sequence), CDR1 is LNHDA and CDR2 SQIVND. Taken from cysteine to phenylalanine, the CDR3 has 13 residues. Only the CDR3 DNA is retained, 39 bases long and in frame from the first base. Germline trimming: 6 bases from V, 6 bases from J; junction bases outside gene matches: 4. For repertoire sequencing, the TCR beta CDR3 regions were amplified from RNA transcripts. The first round was an RT-PCR using HTBI primers with the Qiagen OneStep RT-PCR kit, and this first round was followed by a second-round multiplex PCR, then size selection and purification. Libraries were sequenced on an Illumina HiSeq2000 using paired-end 100 bp reads. The source study handled its data this way. SOAPnuke was used to process the reads, throwing out any read that had adapters, had uncalled bases, had a mean Phred below 15, or lacked an exact constant-primer or identifier match. High-quality paired reads were merged with COPE v1.2.5. Each unique nucleotide sequence was treated as a clonotype, and MiTCR v1.1 was used to align the clonotypes to the IMGT TRB V, D and J references. The analysis was limited to V-J combinations with a frequency above 0.0001, which together covered over 99% of the repertoires. For each V-J combination, a TCR clonal expansion and chaos score was defined as the ratio of F50 clonal expansion to chaos observed in the TCRdist matrix. Welch's t-statistics and random forest were used to reduce the features to about a dozen V-J combinations, which were then used as input to a naive Bayes classifier. The similarity between thyroid and blood repertoires was quantified using the Morisita-Horn index. The public reads were reanalyzed by TCRdb: fastp trimming at Q25, MiXCR alignment, in-frame beta chains only. Rows are combined by CDR3 protein, so each entry shows the most common genes and DNA. The V and J calls were not made by the authors but by TCRdb's processing. The sample table contains 900,000 to 1,200,000 distinct CDR3 sequences; only one count was recorded for 35% to 40% of them. Over 8.5% of the sample rests with the top ten.

Patients with hyperthyroidism were aged 18 to 65 years, had been newly diagnosed, and had a disease duration of less than 2 months. Patients were excluded if they had other autoimmune diseases, uncontrolled infections, pregnancy or lactation. Clinical symptoms, serum thyroxine, TRAb, thyroid ultrasound and orbital computed tomography were used for diagnosis. Total RNA was extracted using Trizol reagent, and RNA quality was checked on an Agilent 2100 Bioanalyzer. This receptor was obtained from an adult man with Graves' hyperthyroidism. Sequencing input: peripheral blood or thyroid tissue (not recorded which). The chain is encoded by TRBV19 joined to TRBJ2-1, and 8 bases in between align with TRBD1. This receptor has the CDR3 CASSKDRGNEQFF. The DNA sequence is as follows: TGTGCCAGTAGCAAAGACAGGGGCAATGAGCAGTTCTTC.